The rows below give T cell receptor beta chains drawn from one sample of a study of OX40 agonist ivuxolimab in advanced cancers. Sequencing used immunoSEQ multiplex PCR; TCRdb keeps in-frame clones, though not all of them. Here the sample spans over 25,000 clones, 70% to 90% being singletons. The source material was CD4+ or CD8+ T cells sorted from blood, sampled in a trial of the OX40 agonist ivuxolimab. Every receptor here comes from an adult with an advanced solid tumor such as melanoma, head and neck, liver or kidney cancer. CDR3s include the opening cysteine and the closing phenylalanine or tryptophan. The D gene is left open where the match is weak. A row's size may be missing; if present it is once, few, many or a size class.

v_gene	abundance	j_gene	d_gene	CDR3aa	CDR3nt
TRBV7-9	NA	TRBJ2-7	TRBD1	CASSYRTGGPYEQYF	TGTGCCAGCAGCTATAGGACAGGAGGCCCCTACGAGCAGTACTTC
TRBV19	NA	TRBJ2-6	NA	CASSIIGSGANVLTF	TGTGCCAGTAGTATTATCGGGTCTGGGGCCAACGTCCTGACTTTC
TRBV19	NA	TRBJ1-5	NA	CASSMRVAVDSKKNQPQHF	TGTGCCAGTAGTATGAGAGTAGCGGTCGACAGTAAGAAAAATCAGCCCCAGCATTTT
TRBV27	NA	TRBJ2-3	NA	CASSLGRTDTQYF	TGTGCCAGCAGTTTGGGCCGCACAGATACGCAGTATTTT
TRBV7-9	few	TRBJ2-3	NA	CASSWGSTDTQYF	TGTGCCAGCAGCTGGGGCAGCACAGATACGCAGTATTTT
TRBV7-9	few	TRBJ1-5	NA	CASSVSGDDNQPQHF	TGTGCCAGCAGCGTCTCAGGGGATGACAATCAGCCCCAGCATTTT
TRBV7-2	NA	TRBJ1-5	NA	CASSAYREDAQPQHF	TGTGCCAGCAGCGCCTACCGGGAGGACGCTCAGCCCCAGCATTTT
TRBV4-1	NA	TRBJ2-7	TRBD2	CASSLLTGTSGYEQYF	TGCGCCAGCAGCCTTCTAACCGGGACTAGCGGGTACGAGCAGTACTTC
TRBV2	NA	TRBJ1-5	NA	CASSDGQIQPQHF	TGTGCCAGCAGTGATGGACAGATCCAGCCCCAGCATTTT
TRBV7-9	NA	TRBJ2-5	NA	CASSSPLYQETQYF	TGTGCCAGCAGCTCACCTTTGTACCAAGAGACCCAGTACTTC
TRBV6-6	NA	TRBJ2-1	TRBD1	CASSYSKGAGDNEQFF	TGTGCCAGCAGTTACTCAAAGGGGGCGGGTGACAATGAGCAGTTCTTC
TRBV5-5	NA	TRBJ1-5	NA	CASSLGRGSNQPQHF	TGTGCCAGCAGCTTGGGCAGGGGTAGCAATCAGCCCCAGCATTTT
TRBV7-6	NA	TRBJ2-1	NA	CASSYEGTYNEQFF	TGTGCCAGCAGCTATGAGGGCACCTACAATGAGCAGTTCTTC
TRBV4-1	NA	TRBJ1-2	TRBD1	CASSLWTGANYGYTF	TGCGCCAGCAGCCTTTGGACAGGAGCTAACTATGGCTACACCTTC
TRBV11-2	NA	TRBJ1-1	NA	CASIPGLGGNTEAFF	TGTGCCAGCATCCCGGGTCTGGGGGGGAACACTGAAGCTTTCTTT
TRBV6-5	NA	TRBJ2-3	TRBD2	CASSSGTSDTDTQYF	TGTGCCAGCAGTTCCGGGACTAGCGACACAGATACGCAGTATTTT
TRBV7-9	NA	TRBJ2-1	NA	CASSGGLYNEQFF	TGTGCCAGCAGCGGGGGACTGTACAATGAGCAGTTCTTC
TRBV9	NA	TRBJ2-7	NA	CASSVGTSGTYEQYF	TGTGCCAGCAGCGTAGGGACATCTGGGACCTACGAGCAGTACTTC
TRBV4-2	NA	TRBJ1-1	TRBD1	CASSPSQGGNTEAFF	TGTGCCAGCAGCCCATCCCAGGGGGGGAACACTGAAGCTTTCTTT
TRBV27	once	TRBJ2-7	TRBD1	CASSQATGHGQYF	TGTGCCAGCAGTCAAGCGACAGGGCATGGGCAGTACTTC
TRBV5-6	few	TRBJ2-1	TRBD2	CASSGALAGYNEQFF	TGTGCCAGCAGCGGCGCGCTAGCGGGGTACAATGAGCAGTTCTTC
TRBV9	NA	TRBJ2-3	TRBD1	CASSSTGVADTQYF	TGTGCCAGCAGCTCGACAGGGGTCGCAGATACGCAGTATTTT
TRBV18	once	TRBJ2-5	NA	CASSPGTETQYF	TGTGCCAGCTCACCAGGGACGGAGACCCAGTACTTC
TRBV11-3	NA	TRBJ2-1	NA	CASSSREYNEQFF	TGTGCCAGCAGCTCAAGGGAATACAATGAGCAGTTCTTC
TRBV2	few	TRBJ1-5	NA	CASSRSRSQGPKNSNQPQHF	TGTGCCAGCAGCCGTTCCCGTTCACAGGGACCTAAGAATAGCAATCAGCCCCAGCATTTT
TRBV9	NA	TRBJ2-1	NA	CASSVEAGTFNEQFF	TGTGCCAGCAGCGTAGAGGCAGGGACGTTCAATGAGCAGTTCTTC